This T cell receptor beta chain was recorded in a study of T cells in Graves' hyperthyroidism and ophthalmopathy. RNA transcripts provided the source from which TCR beta CDR3 regions were amplified. With the HTBI primer set, the TCR CDR3 went through a first round of RT-PCR. MiXCR, applied by TCRdb to the multiplex PCR reads, yields one record per CDR3 protein. Here the sample spans hundreds of thousands of distinct CDR3 sequences, 11% to 15% being singletons. Patients aged 18 to 65 had newly diagnosed hyperthyroidism of under 2 months' duration. Exclusion criteria comprised uncontrolled infection, other autoimmune disease, pregnancy or lactation. The PBMCs studied were ones that came from about 10 ml fresh peripheral blood. Study observations and caveats: Blood held most thyroid clonotypes expanded above 0.001 frequency.

This clonotype showed up just a few times. Antigen: not known. The CDR3 contains 15 residues. V was clipped by 3 bases and J by 7 bases; unmatched bases: 9. CDR1 is SGDLS and CDR2 is YYNGEE in the germline V gene. Material: blood. This receptor was obtained from a woman in her 30s with Graves' hyperthyroidism that later progressed to Graves' ophthalmopathy. V usage is TRBV9 and J usage is TRBJ1-5; 8 bases align to TRBD1. In nucleotides, the CDR3 is TGTGCCAGCAGCGCTACCCAGGGGGCCCACCAGCCCCAGCATTTT. Translating it yields CASSATQGAHQPQHF. Together with reference TRBV9 and TRBJ1-5, the CDR3 gives the full variable domain: DSGVTQTPKHLITATGQRVTLRCSPRSGDLSVYWYQQSLDQGLQFLIQYYNGEERAKGNILERFSAQQFPDLHSELNLSSLELGDSALYFCASSATQGAHQPQHFGDGTRLSIL.